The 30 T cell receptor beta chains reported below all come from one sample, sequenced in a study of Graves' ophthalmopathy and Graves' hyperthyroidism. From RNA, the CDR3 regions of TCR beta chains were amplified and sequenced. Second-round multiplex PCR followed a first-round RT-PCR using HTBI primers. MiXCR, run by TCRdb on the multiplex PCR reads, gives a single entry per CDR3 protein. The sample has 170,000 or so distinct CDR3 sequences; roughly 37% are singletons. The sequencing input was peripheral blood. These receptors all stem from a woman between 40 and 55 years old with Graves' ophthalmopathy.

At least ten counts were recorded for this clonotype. In DNA form, the CDR3 reads TGTGCCATCAGTGAGTCGTCGGGTTTCGCTGAAGCTTTCTTT. The encoded protein is CAISESSGFAEAFF. The chain recombines TRBV10-3 with TRBJ1-1; D remains ambiguous. With 0 bases removed from V and 6 bases from J, the gap between germline ends came to 11 bases. Germline CDR1 is ENHRY and CDR2 is SYGVKD. The CDR3 runs 14 residues.

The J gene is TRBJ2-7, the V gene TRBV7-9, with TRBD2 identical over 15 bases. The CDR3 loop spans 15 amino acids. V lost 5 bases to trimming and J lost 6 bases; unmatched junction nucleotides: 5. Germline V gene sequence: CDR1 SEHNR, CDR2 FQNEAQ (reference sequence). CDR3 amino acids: CASSPGLAGGPEQYF. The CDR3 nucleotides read TGTGCCAGCAGCCCCGGACTAGCGGGAGGGCCCGAGCAGTACTTC. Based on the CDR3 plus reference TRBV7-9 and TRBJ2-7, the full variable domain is DTGVSQNPRHKITKRGQNVTFRCDPISEHNRLYWYRQTLGQGPEFLTYFQNEAQLEKSRLLSDRFSAERPKGSFSTLEIQRTEQGDSAMYLCASSPGLAGGPEQYFGPGTRLTVT.

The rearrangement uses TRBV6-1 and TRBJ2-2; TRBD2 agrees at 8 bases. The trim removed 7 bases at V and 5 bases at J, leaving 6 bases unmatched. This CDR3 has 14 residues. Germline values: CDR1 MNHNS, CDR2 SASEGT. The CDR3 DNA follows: TGTGCCAGCACCTTTGGCGGGAGGACCGGGGAGCTGTTTTTT. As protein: CASTFGGRTGELFF.

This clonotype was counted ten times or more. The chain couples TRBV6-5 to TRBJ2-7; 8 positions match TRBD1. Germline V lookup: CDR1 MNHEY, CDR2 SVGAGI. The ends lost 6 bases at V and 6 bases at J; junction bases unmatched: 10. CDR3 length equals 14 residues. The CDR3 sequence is CASRLGQGRGEQYF. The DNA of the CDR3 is TGTGCCAGCAGACTCGGACAGGGACGAGGCGAGCAGTACTTC.

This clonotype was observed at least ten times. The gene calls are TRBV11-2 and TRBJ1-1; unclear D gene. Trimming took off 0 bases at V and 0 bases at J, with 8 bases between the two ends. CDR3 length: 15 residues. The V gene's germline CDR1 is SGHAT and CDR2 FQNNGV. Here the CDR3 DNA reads TGTGCCAGCAGCTTAGATTGGAGAATGAACACTGAAGCTTTCTTT. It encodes CASSLDWRMNTEAFF.

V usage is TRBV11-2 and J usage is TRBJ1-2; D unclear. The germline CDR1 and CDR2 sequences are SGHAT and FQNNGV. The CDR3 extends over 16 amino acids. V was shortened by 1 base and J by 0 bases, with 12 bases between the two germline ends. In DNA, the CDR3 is TGTGCCAGCAGCTTAGTTGTAGCGGCATCTAACTATGGCTACACCTTC. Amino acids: CASSLVVAASNYGYTF.

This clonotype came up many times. CDR3: CASSYGLAGGGEQYF. CDR3 nucleotide sequence: TGTGCCAGCAGCTACGGCCTAGCGGGAGGTGGTGAGCAGTACTTC. The V call is TRBV11-2, the J call TRBJ2-7, with 11 bases matching TRBD2. V was pared by 4 bases and J by 7 bases, with 9 bases of the junction left unmatched. Germline V gives CDR1 SGHAT, CDR2 FQNNGV. This CDR3 is built from 15 residues.

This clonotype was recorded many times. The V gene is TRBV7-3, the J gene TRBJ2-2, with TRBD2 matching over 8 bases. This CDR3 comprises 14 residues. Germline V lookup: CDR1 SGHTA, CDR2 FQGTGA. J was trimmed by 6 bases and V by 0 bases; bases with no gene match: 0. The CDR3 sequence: CASSLTSGAGELFF. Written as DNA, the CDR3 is TGTGCCAGCAGCTTAACTAGCGGGGCCGGGGAGCTGTTTTTT.

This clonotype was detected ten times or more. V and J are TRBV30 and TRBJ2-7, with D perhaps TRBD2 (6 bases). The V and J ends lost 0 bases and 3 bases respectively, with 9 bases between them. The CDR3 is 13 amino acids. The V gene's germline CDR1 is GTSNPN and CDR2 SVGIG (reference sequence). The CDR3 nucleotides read TGTGCCTGGAGTGTTAGTAGCGGCTACGAGCAGTACTTC. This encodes CAWSVSSGYEQYF.

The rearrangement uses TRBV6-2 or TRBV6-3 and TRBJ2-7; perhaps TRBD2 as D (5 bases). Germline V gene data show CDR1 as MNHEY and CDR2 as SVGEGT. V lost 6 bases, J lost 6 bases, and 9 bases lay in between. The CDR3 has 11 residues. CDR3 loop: CASSWAGEQYF. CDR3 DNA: TGTGCCAGCAGCTGGGCGGGCGAGCAGTACTTC.

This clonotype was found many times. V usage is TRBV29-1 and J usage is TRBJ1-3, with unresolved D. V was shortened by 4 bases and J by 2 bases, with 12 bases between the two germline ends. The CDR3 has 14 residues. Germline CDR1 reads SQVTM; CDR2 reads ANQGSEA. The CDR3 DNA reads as TGCAGCGTTGCCGGTGGAGGAACTGGAAACACCATATATTTT. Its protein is CSVAGGGTGNTIYF.

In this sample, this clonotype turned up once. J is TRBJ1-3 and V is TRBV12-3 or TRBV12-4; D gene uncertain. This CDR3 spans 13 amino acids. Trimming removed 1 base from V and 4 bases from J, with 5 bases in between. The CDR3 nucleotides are TGTGCCAGCAGTTTAGACGGGGGAAACACCATATATTTT. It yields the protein CASSLDGGNTIYF.

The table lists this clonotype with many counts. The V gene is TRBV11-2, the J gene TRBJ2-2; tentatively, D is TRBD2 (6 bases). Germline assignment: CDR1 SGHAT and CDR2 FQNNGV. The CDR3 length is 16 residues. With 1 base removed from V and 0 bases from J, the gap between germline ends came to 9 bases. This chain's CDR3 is CASSLGGDSNTGELFF. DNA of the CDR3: TGTGCCAGCAGCTTAGGGGGGGACTCGAACACCGGGGAGCTGTTTTTT.

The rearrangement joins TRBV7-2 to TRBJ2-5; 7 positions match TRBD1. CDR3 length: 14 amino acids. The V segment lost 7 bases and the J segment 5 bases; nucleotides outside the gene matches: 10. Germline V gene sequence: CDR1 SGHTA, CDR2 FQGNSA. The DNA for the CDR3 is TGTGCCAGCAACAACAGGGGTATAGGGGAGACCCAGTACTTC. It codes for CASNNRGIGETQYF.

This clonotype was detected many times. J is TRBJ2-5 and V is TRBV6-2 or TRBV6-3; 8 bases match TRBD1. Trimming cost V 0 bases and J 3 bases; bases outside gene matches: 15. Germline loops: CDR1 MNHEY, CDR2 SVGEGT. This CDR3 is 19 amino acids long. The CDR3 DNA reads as TGTGCCAGCAGTTACTCTTGGGGCATTGGACAGGGAAAGAAAGAGACCCAGTACTTC. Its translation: CASSYSWGIGQGKKETQYF.

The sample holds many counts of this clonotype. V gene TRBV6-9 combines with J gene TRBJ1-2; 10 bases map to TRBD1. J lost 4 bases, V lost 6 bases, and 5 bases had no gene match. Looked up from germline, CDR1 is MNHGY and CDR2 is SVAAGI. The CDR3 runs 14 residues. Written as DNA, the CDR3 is TGTGCCAGCAGCATCGGACAGGGGGGCTATGGCTACACCTTC. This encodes CASSIGQGGYGYTF.

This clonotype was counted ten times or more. CDR3 sequence reads: CASSPRRGETQYF. The CDR3 DNA sequence: TGTGCCAGCAGCCCCCGTAGGGGAGAGACCCAGTACTTC. The chain has TRBV27 and TRBJ2-5, with D possibly being TRBD1 (5 bases). CDR3 size: 13 residues. V was shortened by 6 bases and J by 4 bases, with 12 bases between the two germline ends. CDR1 and CDR2 from the germline V gene are MNHEY and SMNVEV (reference sequence).

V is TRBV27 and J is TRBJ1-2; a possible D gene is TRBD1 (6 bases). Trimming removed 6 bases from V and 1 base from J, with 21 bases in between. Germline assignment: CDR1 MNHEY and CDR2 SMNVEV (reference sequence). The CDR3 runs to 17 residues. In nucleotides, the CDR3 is TGTGCCAGCAGACCCAGGGGAAGCACCCTGGGTAACTATGGCTACACCTTC. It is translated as CASRPRGSTLGNYGYTF.

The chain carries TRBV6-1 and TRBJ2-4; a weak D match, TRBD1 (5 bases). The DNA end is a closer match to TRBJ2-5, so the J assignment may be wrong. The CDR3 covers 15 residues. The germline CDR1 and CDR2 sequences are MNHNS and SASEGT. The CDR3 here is CASSGGGWAWETQYF. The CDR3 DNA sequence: TGTGCCAGCAGTGGGGGCGGATGGGCTTGGGAGACCCAGTACTTC.

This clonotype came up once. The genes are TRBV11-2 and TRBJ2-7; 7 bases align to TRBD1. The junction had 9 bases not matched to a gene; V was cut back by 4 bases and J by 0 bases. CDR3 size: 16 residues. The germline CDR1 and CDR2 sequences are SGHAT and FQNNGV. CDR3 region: CASSSRWDSASYEQYF. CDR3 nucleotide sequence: TGTGCCAGCAGCTCCCGCTGGGACAGTGCCTCCTACGAGCAGTACTTC.

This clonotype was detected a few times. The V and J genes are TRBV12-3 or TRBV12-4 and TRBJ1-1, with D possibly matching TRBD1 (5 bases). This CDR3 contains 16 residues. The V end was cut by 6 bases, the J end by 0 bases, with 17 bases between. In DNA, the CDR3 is TGTGCCAGCAGGGTGTCGGTAGGGACGGTGAACACTGAAGCTTTCTTT. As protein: CASRVSVGTVNTEAFF.

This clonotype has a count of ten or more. The CDR3 protein is CASSLRTGGEDAFF. The CDR3 DNA is TGTGCCAGCAGCTTACGGACAGGGGGCGAGGATGCTTTCTTT. The chain links TRBV7-9 to TRBJ1-1; 11 nucleotides align to TRBD1. The CDR3 has 14 amino acids. Per germline, CDR1 SEHNR and CDR2 FQNEAQ (reference sequence). J lost 11 bases, V lost 2 bases, and 7 bases had no gene match.

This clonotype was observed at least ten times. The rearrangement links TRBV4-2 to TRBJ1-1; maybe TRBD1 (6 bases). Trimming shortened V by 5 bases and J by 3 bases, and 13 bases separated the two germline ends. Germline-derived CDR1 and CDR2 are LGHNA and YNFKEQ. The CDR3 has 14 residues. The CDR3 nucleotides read TGTGCCAGCAGCACCCGGGAGGGGGACACTGAAGCTTTCTTT. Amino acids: CASSTREGDTEAFF.

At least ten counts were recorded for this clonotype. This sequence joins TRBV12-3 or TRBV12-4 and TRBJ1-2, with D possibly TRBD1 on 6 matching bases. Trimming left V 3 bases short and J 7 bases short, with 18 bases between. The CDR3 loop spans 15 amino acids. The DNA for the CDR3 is TGTGCCAGCAGTTTCGGGGCAGGGGAAATGGGTGGCTACACCTTC. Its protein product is CASSFGAGEMGGYTF.

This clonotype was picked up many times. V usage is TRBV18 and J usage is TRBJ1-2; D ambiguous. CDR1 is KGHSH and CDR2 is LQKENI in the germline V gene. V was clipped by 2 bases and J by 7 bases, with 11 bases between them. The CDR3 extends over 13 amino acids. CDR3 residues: CASSPTGDPGYTF. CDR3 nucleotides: TGTGCCAGCTCACCAACGGGCGATCCTGGCTACACCTTC.

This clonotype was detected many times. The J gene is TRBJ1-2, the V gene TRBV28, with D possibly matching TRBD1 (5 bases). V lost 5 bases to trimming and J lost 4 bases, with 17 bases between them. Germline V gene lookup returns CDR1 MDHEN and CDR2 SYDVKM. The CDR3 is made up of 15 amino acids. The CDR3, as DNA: TGTGCCAGCAGTCCGGGACCCCGAACCTCCTATGGCTACACCTTC. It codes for CASSPGPRTSYGYTF.

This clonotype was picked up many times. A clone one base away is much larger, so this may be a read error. Written as DNA, the CDR3 is TGTGCCAGCAGTGTAAGGAACACCGGGGGGCTGTTTTTT. Its translation is CASSVRNTGGLFF. This sequence joins TRBV2 and TRBJ2-2; possible D gene TRBD2, 6 bases. The germline V gene has CDR1 SNHLY and CDR2 FYNNEI. The CDR3 covers 13 residues.

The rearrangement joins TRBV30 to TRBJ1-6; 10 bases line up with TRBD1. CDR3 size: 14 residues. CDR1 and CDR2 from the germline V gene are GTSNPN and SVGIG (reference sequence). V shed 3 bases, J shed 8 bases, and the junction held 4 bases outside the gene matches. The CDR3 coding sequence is TGTGCCTGGAGCGCCGGGACAGGGGATTCACCCCTCCACTTT. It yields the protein CAWSAGTGDSPLHF.

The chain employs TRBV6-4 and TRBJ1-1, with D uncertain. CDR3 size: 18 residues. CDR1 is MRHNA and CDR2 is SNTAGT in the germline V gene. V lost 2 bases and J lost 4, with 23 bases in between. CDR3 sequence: CASSDKDIRPTRGTEAFF. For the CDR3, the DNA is TGTGCCAGCAGTGACAAAGATATTCGGCCAACGAGAGGCACTGAAGCTTTCTTT.

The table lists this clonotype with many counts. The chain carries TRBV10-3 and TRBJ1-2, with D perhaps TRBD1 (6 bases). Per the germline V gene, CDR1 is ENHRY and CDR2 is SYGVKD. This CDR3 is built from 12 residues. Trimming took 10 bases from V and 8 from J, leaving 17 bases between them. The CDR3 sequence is CATAGTQRGYTF. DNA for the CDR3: TGTGCCACGGCCGGGACACAAAGGGGCTACACCTTC.